This is a list of T cell receptor beta chains from one sample in a study of CD8 T cells in ankylosing spondylitis. Using its own MiXCR run on the 5' RACE reads, TCRdb lists one record per CDR3 protein. Seen here are approximately 300,000 distinct CDR3 sequences, over 15% observed once, and the top ten hold less than 9%. The sequencing sample was made of blood, either unsorted or a sorted T cell fraction (not recorded which). Receptors were obtained from a male donor with ankylosing spondylitis or in good health (not recorded which). CDR3s include the opening cysteine and the closing phenylalanine or tryptophan. The order of the fields is D gene, J gene, clone size, V gene, CDR3 protein, CDR3 DNA. The D gene is left open where the match is weak. Some rows mark clone size as missing; the rest say once, few, many or name a class of expanded clone.

d_call: TRBD1; j_call: TRBJ2-2; clone_size: few; v_call: TRBV28; cdr3_aa: CASSLRTGRTGELFF; cdr3_nt: TGTGCCAGCAGTTTAAGGACAGGGAGGACCGGGGAGCTGTTTTTT
d_call: TRBD1; j_call: TRBJ1-4; clone_size: NA; v_call: TRBV5-4; cdr3_aa: CASSYTLGQGNEKLFF; cdr3_nt: TGTGCCAGCAGCTACACCCTGGGACAGGGTAATGAAAAACTGTTTTTT
d_call: NA; j_call: TRBJ2-1; clone_size: NA; v_call: TRBV5-4; cdr3_aa: CASSPGPAVGEQFF; cdr3_nt: TGTGCCAGCAGCCCGGGACCGGCCGTAGGTGAGCAGTTCTTC
d_call: NA; j_call: TRBJ1-1; clone_size: few; v_call: TRBV6-2/TRBV6-3; cdr3_aa: CASSRGNTAKGAFF; cdr3_nt: TGTGCCAGCAGTCGGGGCAACACAGCGAAGGGAGCTTTCTTT
d_call: NA; j_call: TRBJ2-1; clone_size: NA; v_call: TRBV5-4; cdr3_aa: CASSLAGGYEQFF; cdr3_nt: TGTGCCAGCAGCTTGGCCGGTGGCTATGAGCAGTTCTTC
d_call: TRBD1; j_call: TRBJ1-1; clone_size: few; v_call: TRBV6-4; cdr3_aa: CASSVTGGGTEAFF; cdr3_nt: TGTGCCAGCAGTGTCACAGGGGGAGGGACTGAAGCTTTCTTT
d_call: TRBD1; j_call: TRBJ2-1; clone_size: few; v_call: TRBV9; cdr3_aa: CASSANSRDRNNEQFF; cdr3_nt: TGTGCCAGCAGCGCGAACTCCAGGGACAGAAACAATGAGCAGTTCTTC
d_call: NA; j_call: TRBJ1-2; clone_size: few; v_call: TRBV6-1; cdr3_aa: CASSAIQTRHGYTF; cdr3_nt: TGTGCCAGCAGTGCGATACAAACCAGGCATGGCTACACCTTC
d_call: NA; j_call: TRBJ2-1; clone_size: NA; v_call: TRBV5-1; cdr3_aa: CASSLEQGGGQFF; cdr3_nt: TGCGCCAGCAGCTTGGAACAGGGTGGTGGGCAGTTCTTC
d_call: NA; j_call: TRBJ2-5; clone_size: NA; v_call: TRBV5-1; cdr3_aa: CASSLATGSREETQYF; cdr3_nt: TGCGCCAGCAGCTTGGCCACAGGGAGTCGAGAAGAGACCCAGTACTTC
d_call: NA; j_call: TRBJ2-5; clone_size: NA; v_call: TRBV5-1; cdr3_aa: CASSLGFGQGQETQYF; cdr3_nt: TGCGCCAGCAGCTTGGGATTTGGGCAGGGGCAAGAGACCCAGTACTTC
d_call: NA; j_call: TRBJ2-6; clone_size: few; v_call: TRBV21-1; cdr3_aa: CASTLRGTSGANVLTF; cdr3_nt: TGTGCCAGCACCCTCCGTGGGACGTCTGGGGCCAACGTCCTGACTTTC
d_call: NA; j_call: TRBJ2-3; clone_size: NA; v_call: TRBV11-1; cdr3_aa: CASSLGLRGHTDTQYF; cdr3_nt: TGTGCCAGCAGCCTTGGACTGAGGGGCCACACAGATACGCAGTATTTT
d_call: TRBD1; j_call: TRBJ1-1; clone_size: NA; v_call: TRBV7-3; cdr3_aa: CASSLTRGGEAFF; cdr3_nt: TGTGCCAGCAGCTTAACCAGGGGGGGTGAAGCTTTCTTT
d_call: NA; j_call: TRBJ1-6; clone_size: many; v_call: TRBV12-3/TRBV12-4; cdr3_aa: CASSTPPPGQAPLHF; cdr3_nt: TGTGCCAGCAGTACCCCTCCCCCGGGACAAGCACCCCTCCACTTT
d_call: TRBD1; j_call: TRBJ1-4; clone_size: NA; v_call: TRBV20-1; cdr3_aa: CSARGSQGATNEKLFF; cdr3_nt: TGCAGTGCTAGAGGTAGTCAGGGGGCAACTAATGAAAAACTGTTTTTT
d_call: NA; j_call: TRBJ1-6; clone_size: NA; v_call: TRBV12-3/TRBV12-4; cdr3_aa: CASSVGGSYNSPLHF; cdr3_nt: TGTGCCAGCAGCGTAGGGGGCTCCTATAATTCACCCCTCCACTTT
d_call: TRBD1; j_call: TRBJ2-5; clone_size: many; v_call: TRBV24-1; cdr3_aa: CATSDFARTGSQETQYF; cdr3_nt: TGTGCCACCAGTGATTTTGCACGGACAGGTTCCCAAGAGACCCAGTACTTC
d_call: TRBD1; j_call: TRBJ1-2; clone_size: few; v_call: TRBV20-1; cdr3_aa: CSARPPGQGVFGYTF; cdr3_nt: TGCAGTGCTAGACCTCCGGGACAGGGAGTGTTTGGCTACACCTTC
d_call: TRBD1; j_call: TRBJ2-3; clone_size: NA; v_call: TRBV11-2; cdr3_aa: CASSPDRGYTDTQYF; cdr3_nt: TGTGCCAGCAGCCCAGACAGGGGGTATACAGATACGCAGTATTTT
d_call: NA; j_call: TRBJ1-2; clone_size: NA; v_call: TRBV6-1; cdr3_aa: CASNRVDRYTF; cdr3_nt: TGTGCCAGCAACAGGGTAGACCGCTACACCTTC
d_call: NA; j_call: TRBJ2-3; clone_size: NA; v_call: TRBV28; cdr3_aa: CASRRYTDTQYF; cdr3_nt: TGTGCCAGCAGGCGGTACACAGATACGCAGTATTTT
d_call: NA; j_call: TRBJ1-5; clone_size: many; v_call: TRBV12-3/TRBV12-4; cdr3_aa: CASRGDIDGQPQHF; cdr3_nt: TGTGCCAGCAGAGGGGACATCGATGGCCAGCCCCAGCATTTT
d_call: TRBD2; j_call: TRBJ2-1; clone_size: NA; v_call: TRBV25-1; cdr3_aa: CASSEFPGGSYNEQFF; cdr3_nt: TGTGCCAGCAGTGAATTTCCGGGGGGCTCCTACAATGAGCAGTTCTTC
d_call: TRBD2; j_call: TRBJ2-3; clone_size: many; v_call: TRBV20-1; cdr3_aa: CSASSGNADTQYF; cdr3_nt: TGCAGTGCTAGTAGCGGGAACGCAGATACGCAGTATTTT
d_call: NA; j_call: TRBJ1-4; clone_size: NA; v_call: TRBV5-1; cdr3_aa: CASSPTFATNEKLFF; cdr3_nt: TGCGCCAGCAGCCCGACGTTTGCAACTAATGAAAAACTGTTTTTT
d_call: TRBD1; j_call: TRBJ1-2; clone_size: NA; v_call: TRBV6-1; cdr3_aa: CASSEIVGGDGYTF; cdr3_nt: TGTGCCAGCAGTGAAATAGTAGGGGGCGATGGCTACACCTTC
d_call: NA; j_call: TRBJ1-2; clone_size: few; v_call: TRBV6-6; cdr3_aa: CASRREGVYGYTF; cdr3_nt: TGTGCCAGCAGAAGAGAGGGGGTCTATGGCTACACCTTC
d_call: TRBD2; j_call: TRBJ2-5; clone_size: few; v_call: TRBV10-3; cdr3_aa: CAISDKREVETQYF; cdr3_nt: TGTGCCATCAGTGACAAGCGGGAGGTTGAGACCCAGTACTTC
d_call: NA; j_call: TRBJ1-2; clone_size: few; v_call: TRBV5-1; cdr3_aa: CASSLEGRAGYTF; cdr3_nt: TGCGCCAGCAGCTTGGAGGGACGTGCTGGCTACACCTTC
d_call: NA; j_call: TRBJ2-1; clone_size: few; v_call: TRBV14; cdr3_aa: CASSTRGSNEQFF; cdr3_nt: TGTGCCAGCAGCACTCGAGGTTCGAATGAGCAGTTCTTC
d_call: NA; j_call: TRBJ2-1; clone_size: few; v_call: TRBV5-1; cdr3_aa: CASSLEGGLNEQFF; cdr3_nt: TGCGCCAGCAGCTTGGAGGGGGGGCTCAATGAGCAGTTCTTC
d_call: NA; j_call: TRBJ2-1; clone_size: few; v_call: TRBV5-1; cdr3_aa: CASSTRDWINEQFF; cdr3_nt: TGCGCCAGCAGCACCCGGGACTGGATCAATGAGCAGTTCTTC
d_call: NA; j_call: TRBJ1-4; clone_size: few; v_call: TRBV10-2; cdr3_aa: CASSRRTHNEKLFF; cdr3_nt: TGCGCCAGCAGTCGTCGGACGCATAATGAAAAACTGTTTTTT
d_call: NA; j_call: TRBJ1-6; clone_size: NA; v_call: TRBV25-1; cdr3_aa: CASSEGSGNNSPLHF; cdr3_nt: TGTGCCAGCAGTGAGGGCAGTGGGAATAATTCACCCCTCCACTTT
d_call: TRBD1; j_call: TRBJ2-1; clone_size: few; v_call: TRBV12-3/TRBV12-4; cdr3_aa: CASSDKTGYNEQFF; cdr3_nt: TGTGCCAGCAGCGACAAGACAGGGTACAATGAGCAGTTCTTC
d_call: NA; j_call: TRBJ2-3; clone_size: few; v_call: TRBV6-5; cdr3_aa: CASSYTGTYTDTQYF; cdr3_nt: TGTGCCAGCAGTTACACCGGGACTTACACAGATACGCAGTATTTT
d_call: NA; j_call: TRBJ2-3; clone_size: few; v_call: TRBV6-1; cdr3_aa: CASNRADPDTQYF; cdr3_nt: TGTGCCAGCAATCGGGCAGATCCAGATACGCAGTATTTT
d_call: NA; j_call: TRBJ2-3; clone_size: few; v_call: TRBV20-1; cdr3_aa: CSAPRLGDTQYF; cdr3_nt: TGCAGTGCTCCCCGGTTGGGGGATACGCAGTATTTT
d_call: NA; j_call: TRBJ1-2; clone_size: NA; v_call: TRBV7-2; cdr3_aa: CASSLMGYGYTF; cdr3_nt: TGTGCCAGCAGCTTAATGGGGTATGGCTACACCTTC
d_call: TRBD1; j_call: TRBJ2-3; clone_size: few; v_call: TRBV28; cdr3_aa: CASSLGQGIHTQYF; cdr3_nt: TGTGCCAGCAGTTTGGGACAGGGGATTCATACGCAGTATTTT
d_call: NA; j_call: TRBJ2-2; clone_size: many; v_call: TRBV12-3/TRBV12-4; cdr3_aa: CASSPVGQGLPAGELFF; cdr3_nt: TGTGCCAGCAGTCCTGTCGGGCAGGGGCTGCCGGCCGGGGAGCTGTTTTTT
d_call: NA; j_call: TRBJ1-1; clone_size: few; v_call: TRBV7-8; cdr3_aa: CASSWAEYGNTEAFF; cdr3_nt: TGTGCCAGCAGCTGGGCAGAGTACGGGAACACTGAAGCTTTCTTT
d_call: NA; j_call: TRBJ1-4; clone_size: NA; v_call: TRBV2; cdr3_aa: CASSKSGTLSEKLFF; cdr3_nt: TGTGCCAGCAGTAAGTCCGGGACACTCTCTGAAAAACTGTTTTTT
d_call: NA; j_call: TRBJ1-1; clone_size: NA; v_call: TRBV27; cdr3_aa: CASSSHVERDTEAFF; cdr3_nt: TGTGCCAGCAGTTCCCACGTGGAGCGGGACACTGAAGCTTTCTTT
d_call: TRBD2; j_call: TRBJ2-1; clone_size: many; v_call: TRBV6-8; cdr3_aa: CASSLDGTSGRSDGNEQFF; cdr3_nt: TGTGCCAGCAGCCTTGACGGGACTAGCGGGAGAAGTGATGGCAATGAGCAGTTCTTC
d_call: TRBD2; j_call: TRBJ2-5; clone_size: many; v_call: TRBV29-1; cdr3_aa: CSVDGRGTSGNLETQYF; cdr3_nt: TGCAGCGTTGACGGCCGTGGTACTAGCGGGAACCTAGAGACCCAGTACTTC
d_call: TRBD2; j_call: TRBJ2-3; clone_size: NA; v_call: TRBV4-1; cdr3_aa: CASSQAGAGARDTQYF; cdr3_nt: TGCGCCAGCAGCCAAGCGGGAGCGGGAGCAAGGGATACGCAGTATTTT